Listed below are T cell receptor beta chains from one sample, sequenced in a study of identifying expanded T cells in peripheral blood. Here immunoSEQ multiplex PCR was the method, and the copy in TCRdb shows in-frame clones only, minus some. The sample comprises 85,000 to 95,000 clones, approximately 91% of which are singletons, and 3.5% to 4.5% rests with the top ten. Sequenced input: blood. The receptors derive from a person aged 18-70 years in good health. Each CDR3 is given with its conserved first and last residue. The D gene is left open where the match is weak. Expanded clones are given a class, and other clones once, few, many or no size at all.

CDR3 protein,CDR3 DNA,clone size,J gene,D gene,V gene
CASSKSEQCISGNTEAFF,TGTGCCAGCAGCAAATCGGAGCAGTGTATCAGCGGGAACACTGAAGCTTTCTTT,NA,TRBJ1-1,NA,TRBV21-1
CASSVLAGSYNEQFF,TGTGCCAGCAGCGTACTAGCGGGATCCTACAATGAGCAGTTCTTC,few,TRBJ2-1,TRBD2,TRBV9
CSVRVAGYNEQFF,TGCAGCGTTCGAGTAGCGGGGTACAATGAGCAGTTCTTC,few,TRBJ2-1,TRBD2,TRBV29-1
CASSLGGGKTYEQYF,TGTGCCAGCAGTTTAGGGGGGGGTAAGACCTACGAGCAGTACTTC,NA,TRBJ2-7,TRBD2,TRBV27
CASKTGGQGYTF,TGTGCCAGCAAAACAGGGGGCCAAGGCTACACCTTC,NA,TRBJ1-2,TRBD1,TRBV6-5
CASSDNRAVQETQYF,TGCGCCAGCAGTGATAACAGGGCAGTCCAAGAGACCCAGTACTTC,NA,TRBJ2-5,NA,TRBV10-1
CASSAQGGTEAFF,TGTGCCAGCAGCGCACAGGGGGGCACTGAAGCTTTCTTT,NA,TRBJ1-1,TRBD1,TRBV9
CASSSLGTGGYNEQFF,TGTGCCAGCAGCTCGTTAGGGACAGGGGGCTACAATGAGCAGTTCTTC,NA,TRBJ2-1,TRBD1,TRBV13
CASSSPEGLGYEQYF,TGTGCCAGCAGTTCCCCAGAGGGACTGGGCTACGAGCAGTACTTC,NA,TRBJ2-7,NA,TRBV28
CASSASPGGNSPLHF,TGTGCCAGCAGTGCGTCCCCTGGGGGTAATTCACCCCTCCACTTT,NA,TRBJ1-6,NA,TRBV6-4
CASSVPGTSGFEQYF,TGTGCCAGCAGTGTCCCCGGGACTAGCGGGTTCGAGCAGTACTTC,NA,TRBJ2-7,TRBD2,TRBV6-5
CASSHPGGRETQYF,TGTGCCAGCAGCCATCCAGGGGGTCGGGAGACCCAGTACTTC,NA,TRBJ2-5,TRBD1,TRBV7-9
CASSYTGVGELFF,TGTGCCAGCAGTTACACAGGGGTCGGGGAGCTGTTTTTT,NA,TRBJ2-2,TRBD1,TRBV6-5
CASSLIGGQGYGYTF,TGTGCCAGCAGCCTAATTGGCGGACAGGGCTATGGCTACACCTTC,NA,TRBJ1-2,TRBD1,TRBV28
CASSGFSGRGYEQYF,TGTGCCAGCAGTGGGTTTAGCGGGAGGGGATACGAGCAGTACTTC,NA,TRBJ2-7,TRBD2,TRBV2
CASSKDGEAYGYTF,TGTGCCAGCAGCAAGGACGGTGAAGCGTATGGCTACACCTTC,NA,TRBJ1-2,NA,TRBV6-4
CAISESAALVDTEAFF,TGTGCCATCAGTGAGTCGGCGGCCCTCGTGGACACTGAAGCTTTCTTT,NA,TRBJ1-1,NA,TRBV10-3
CASSKKQGGEAFF,TGTGCCAGTAGTAAAAAGCAAGGCGGCGAAGCTTTCTTT,NA,TRBJ1-1,NA,TRBV19
CASSQVLTTQYF,TGTGCCAGCAGCCAAGTTCTTACTACCCAGTACTTC,NA,TRBJ2-5,NA,TRBV14
CASSLEAGTYYNEQFF,TGTGCCAGCAGCTTGGAAGCCGGGACTTACTACAATGAGCAGTTCTTC,NA,TRBJ2-1,NA,TRBV5-4
CASSLSGTGLSYNEQFF,TGTGCCAGCAGCTTATCGGGGACAGGGCTGTCCTACAATGAGCAGTTCTTC,NA,TRBJ2-1,TRBD1,TRBV27
CASSVVKNTGELFF,TGTGCCAGCAGTGTGGTGAAGAACACCGGGGAGCTGTTTTTT,once,TRBJ2-2,NA,TRBV2
CSGGETYEQYF,TGCAGCGGAGGGGAGACCTACGAGCAGTACTTC,NA,TRBJ2-7,NA,TRBV29-1
CASSLLAGSTDTQYF,TGTGCCAGCAGCTTACTAGCGGGGAGCACAGATACGCAGTATTTT,NA,TRBJ2-3,TRBD2,TRBV7-8
CASSDRGRDYEQYF,TGTGCCAGTTCGGATCGAGGCAGGGACTACGAGCAGTACTTC,NA,TRBJ2-7,NA,TRBV14
CASSLFPSTSHISYEQYF,TGTGCCAGCAGTTTATTTCCCTCGACTAGCCATATTTCCTACGAGCAGTACTTC,NA,TRBJ2-7,TRBD2,TRBV27
CSARDTYEQFF,TGCAGTGCTAGAGATACGTATGAGCAGTTCTTC,NA,TRBJ2-1,NA,TRBV20-1
CARSCTGDGTQYF,TGTGCCAGAAGCTGTACAGGGGATGGGACCCAGTACTTC,few,TRBJ2-5,TRBD1,TRBV5-3
CASSYGGDTGELFF,TGTGCCAGCAGTTACGGGGGGGACACCGGGGAGCTGTTTTTT,NA,TRBJ2-2,TRBD2,TRBV6-5
CASSERQFSEQYF,TGTGCCAGCAGTGAGAGACAGTTCTCCGAGCAGTACTTC,NA,TRBJ2-7,NA,TRBV6-4
CASLRAGGFSGQYF,TGCGCCAGTCTCCGGGCGGGAGGGTTCTCCGGGCAGTACTTC,NA,TRBJ2-7,TRBD2,TRBV10-1
CASSDGFAYEQYF,TGTGCCAGTAGTGATGGATTTGCCTACGAGCAGTACTTC,NA,TRBJ2-7,NA,TRBV19
CASSTRDRGNQPQHF,TGTGCCAGCAGCACCCGGGACAGGGGCAATCAGCCCCAGCATTTT,NA,TRBJ1-5,TRBD1,TRBV14
CASSPQAGTEAPEF,TGTGCCAGCTCACCCCAGGCCGGGACAGAGGCACCAGAATTT,NA,TRBJ2-3,TRBD1,TRBV18
CATSQGAHTGELFF,TGTGCCACCAGTCAGGGGGCCCACACCGGGGAGCTGTTTTTT,NA,TRBJ2-2,TRBD1,TRBV15
CASSLGGPGEAFF,TGTGCCAGCAGTTTAGGGGGGCCAGGTGAAGCTTTCTTT,NA,TRBJ1-1,NA,TRBV27
CASSTLAGGGYEQFF,TGTGCCAGCAGTACCCTAGCGGGGGGAGGGTATGAGCAGTTCTTC,NA,TRBJ2-1,TRBD2,TRBV28